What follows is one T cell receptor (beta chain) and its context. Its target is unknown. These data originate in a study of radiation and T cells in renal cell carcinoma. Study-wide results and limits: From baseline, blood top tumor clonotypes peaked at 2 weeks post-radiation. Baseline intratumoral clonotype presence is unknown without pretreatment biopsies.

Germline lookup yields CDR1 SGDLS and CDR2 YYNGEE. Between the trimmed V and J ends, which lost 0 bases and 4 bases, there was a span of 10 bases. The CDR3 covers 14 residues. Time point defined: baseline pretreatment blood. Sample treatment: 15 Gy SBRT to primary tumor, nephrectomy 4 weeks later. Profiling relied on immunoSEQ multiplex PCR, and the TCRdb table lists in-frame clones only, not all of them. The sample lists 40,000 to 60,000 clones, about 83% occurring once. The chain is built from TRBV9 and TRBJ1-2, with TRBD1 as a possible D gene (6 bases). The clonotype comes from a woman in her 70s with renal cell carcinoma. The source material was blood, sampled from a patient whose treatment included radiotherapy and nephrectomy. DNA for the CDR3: TGTGCCAGCAGCGTAGCCGGACAGACCTATGGCTACACCTTC. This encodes CASSVAGQTYGYTF.